This T cell receptor (beta chain) is drawn from a study of CD8+CD57+ T cells in acquired aplastic anemia. Study conclusions and caveats: In common between the patients and the controls were nearly 30 CD8+ CDR3 sequences.

Using genomic DNA as the template, TCR beta VDJ and CDR3 profiling was carried out. TCRdb ran MiXCR on the reads and lists one entry per CDR3 protein. The repertoire includes roughly 130,000 distinct CDR3 sequences, about half of them detected once, and roughly 2.5% sits in the top ten. Deletions cut 3 bases from V and 0 bases from J, with 9 bases between. Germline values: CDR1 SEHNR, CDR2 FQNEAQ (reference sequence). The CDR3 has 14 amino acids. This clonotype came up many times. Its target is not known. Sequenced: sorted CD4+, CD8+, or CD8+CD57+ T cells (not recorded which) from PBMCs. This rearrangement joins TRBV7-9 to TRBJ2-7; D not resolved. This TCR derives from a human donor in good health, serving as a control. CDR3 residues: CASSLDGFSYEQYF. CDR3 sequence (DNA): TGTGCCAGCAGCTTGGACGGATTCTCCTACGAGCAGTACTTC.